This is a list of T cell receptor beta chains from one sample in a study of blood T cell repertoires in COVID-19. Assay: immunoSEQ multiplex PCR; the TCRdb copy retains only in-frame clones and omits some. Here the sample spans about 70,000 clones, 70% to 90% being singletons. The sequenced sample was peripheral blood. The receptor source for this set is a woman between 55 and 75 years old with acute or convalescent COVID-19. Both conserved end residues are part of each CDR3. The order of the fields is clone size, V gene, D gene, J gene, CDR3 protein, CDR3 DNA. A D gene is named only where the DNA matches it firmly. Part of the rows lack a size; the others show once, few, many or a class for expanded clones.

clone_size: -
v_call: TRBV29-1
d_call: TRBD2
j_call: TRBJ2-1
cdr3_aa: CSVGLAGVRSDEQFF
cdr3_nt: TGCAGCGTAGGCCTAGCGGGAGTGCGTTCGGATGAGCAGTTCTTC

clone_size: -
v_call: TRBV5-5
d_call: -
j_call: TRBJ1-2
cdr3_aa: CASNRDLGGYGYTF
cdr3_nt: TGTGCCAGCAACCGGGATCTTGGAGGCTATGGCTACACCTTC

clone_size: once
v_call: TRBV5-6
d_call: TRBD1
j_call: TRBJ1-2
cdr3_aa: CASRGTGYLYGYTF
cdr3_nt: TGTGCCAGCAGGGGGACAGGGTATCTGTATGGCTACACCTTC

clone_size: -
v_call: TRBV9
d_call: -
j_call: TRBJ1-1
cdr3_aa: CASSALGGDTEAFF
cdr3_nt: TGTGCCAGCAGCGCCTTGGGAGGGGACACTGAAGCTTTCTTT

clone_size: once
v_call: TRBV5-3
d_call: -
j_call: TRBJ1-5
cdr3_aa: CARSLGQNNQPQHF
cdr3_nt: TGTGCCAGAAGCTTGGGGCAGAACAATCAGCCCCAGCATTTT

clone_size: -
v_call: TRBV9
d_call: -
j_call: TRBJ1-1
cdr3_aa: CASSVVGQNVEAFF
cdr3_nt: TGTGCCAGCAGCGTAGTGGGGCAGAACGTTGAAGCTTTCTTT

clone_size: -
v_call: TRBV6-5
d_call: -
j_call: TRBJ2-1
cdr3_aa: CASSYNRGVGNEQFF
cdr3_nt: TGTGCCAGCAGTTACAATAGGGGTGTAGGGAATGAGCAGTTCTTC

clone_size: -
v_call: TRBV27
d_call: TRBD2
j_call: TRBJ2-2
cdr3_aa: CASSLLGLARTGELFF
cdr3_nt: TGTGCCAGCAGTTTACTCGGACTAGCGCGAACCGGGGAGCTGTTTTTT

clone_size: -
v_call: TRBV4-2
d_call: TRBD2
j_call: TRBJ2-7
cdr3_aa: CASSPGGSGDFYEQYF
cdr3_nt: TGTGCCAGCAGCCCCGGGGGTAGCGGGGATTTCTACGAGCAGTACTTC

clone_size: -
v_call: TRBV7-3
d_call: -
j_call: TRBJ1-3
cdr3_aa: CASSRGGRNSGNTIYF
cdr3_nt: TGTGCCAGCAGTAGGGGGGGACGCAACTCTGGAAACACCATATATTTT

clone_size: -
v_call: TRBV18
d_call: -
j_call: TRBJ1-5
cdr3_aa: CASSPGPGEPQHF
cdr3_nt: TGTGCCAGCTCACCAGGACCGGGGGAGCCCCAGCATTTT

clone_size: -
v_call: TRBV5-1
d_call: -
j_call: TRBJ1-1
cdr3_aa: CASSPRRSTEAFF
cdr3_nt: TGCGCCAGCAGCCCCCGCAGGTCCACTGAAGCTTTCTTT

clone_size: -
v_call: TRBV6-2/TRBV6-3
d_call: -
j_call: TRBJ1-2
cdr3_aa: CASSRGFYGYTF
cdr3_nt: TGTGCCAGCAGCCGGGGCTTCTATGGCTACACCTTC

clone_size: -
v_call: TRBV30
d_call: -
j_call: TRBJ1-3
cdr3_aa: CAWSAAAGGNTIYF
cdr3_nt: TGTGCCTGGAGTGCTGCGGCAGGGGGAAACACCATATATTTT

clone_size: -
v_call: TRBV27
d_call: -
j_call: TRBJ2-5
cdr3_aa: CASSPLQGWRGLGETQYF
cdr3_nt: TGTGCCAGCAGTCCATTACAGGGCTGGAGAGGTTTGGGAGAGACCCAGTACTTC

clone_size: once
v_call: TRBV11-2
d_call: -
j_call: TRBJ2-6
cdr3_aa: CASSSFPLVSSGANVLTF
cdr3_nt: TGTGCCAGCAGCTCTTTTCCTCTCGTGAGCTCTGGGGCCAACGTCCTGACTTTC

clone_size: -
v_call: TRBV28
d_call: -
j_call: TRBJ1-4
cdr3_aa: CASKGRGRMDWEKLFF
cdr3_nt: TGTGCCAGCAAGGGCCGGGGTCGGATGGACTGGGAAAAACTGTTTTTT

clone_size: -
v_call: TRBV6-5
d_call: TRBD1
j_call: TRBJ1-4
cdr3_aa: CASSYSTGDEKLFF
cdr3_nt: TGTGCCAGCAGTTACTCGACAGGGGACGAAAAACTGTTTTTT

clone_size: -
v_call: TRBV5-8
d_call: TRBD2
j_call: TRBJ2-1
cdr3_aa: CASSYGTSESNEQFF
cdr3_nt: TGTGCCAGCAGTTACGGGACTAGCGAATCCAATGAGCAGTTCTTC

clone_size: -
v_call: TRBV7-2
d_call: -
j_call: TRBJ1-3
cdr3_aa: CASSAGGSGNTIYF
cdr3_nt: TGTGCCAGCAGCGCGGGGGGCTCTGGAAACACCATATATTTT

clone_size: -
v_call: TRBV7-9
d_call: -
j_call: TRBJ2-1
cdr3_aa: CASSPGQGISYNEQFF
cdr3_nt: TGTGCCAGCAGCCCCGGCCAGGGGATCTCCTACAATGAGCAGTTCTTC